This TCR beta chain was found in a study of shared clonotypes between healthy human individuals. Findings of the study overall: Larger richness was generally estimated for naive than memory subsets.

V was shortened by 0 bases and J by 4 bases, with 11 bases between the two germline ends. Germline loops: CDR1 MNHEY, CDR2 SMNVEV (reference sequence). The CDR3 contains 15 residues. Comments on this clone: Its specificity is not known.

Here immunoSEQ multiplex PCR was the method, and the copy in TCRdb shows in-frame clones only, minus some. The table lists roughly 1,800,000 clones, about 95% of them singletons. Terminally differentiated effector memory CD45RA+ cells were excluded from the naive CD8 cells, which were CD45RO-negative and positively selected for CCR7. Input material: naive CD8+ T cells sorted from blood. This chain joins TRBV27 and TRBJ2-3; D gene ambiguous. The source is a man aged 18 to 30 in good health. This CDR3 is CASSLSVPAADTQYF. The CDR3, as DNA: TGTGCCAGCAGTTTATCTGTTCCGGCGGCAGATACGCAGTATTTT.